This T cell receptor beta chain was identified during a study of OX40 agonist ivuxolimab in advanced cancers. Some clones are missing from TCRdb's copy, which holds only in-frame ones; the method was immunoSEQ multiplex PCR. Of approximately 72,000 clones listed, 70% to 85% were seen once; the top ten hold around 1.5%. The germline V gene has CDR1 MDHEN and CDR2 SYDVKM. The CDR3 runs 14 residues. Trimming removed 4 bases from V and 5 bases from J, with 14 bases in between. To note about this clone: Its antigen is currently unknown.

Exclusion applied to patients with autoimmune disease history or systemic immunosuppression. Findings of the study overall: Expanded clones belonging to CD8+ T cells outnumbered, on average, those of CD4+.

The rearrangement joins TRBV28 to TRBJ2-5; D may be TRBD2 (5 bases). Source: CD4+ or CD8+ T cells sorted from blood, taken in a trial of the OX40 agonist ivuxolimab. This receptor was taken from an adult with an advanced solid tumor such as melanoma, head and neck, liver or kidney cancer. The CDR3 nucleotides are TGTGCCAGCAGTTCCAGTTTTAGGAGGGAGACCCAGTACTTC. Translation gives CASSSSFRRETQYF. Based on the CDR3 plus reference TRBV28 and TRBJ2-5, the full variable domain is DVKVTQSSRYLVKRTGEKVFLECVQDMDHENMFWYRQDPGLGLRLIYFSYDVKMKEKGDIPEGYSVSREKKERFSLILESASTNQTSMYLCASSSSFRRETQYFGPGTRLLVL.